This TCR beta chain was documented in a study of shared T cell receptors in the human thymus (dated by TCRdb to the early 2020s). Some background on the complete study: The study examined how self-reactive, shared T-cell receptor alpha chains are generated in the human thymus.

The junction carries 13 bases between V and J, which are trimmed by 2 bases and 4 bases respectively. Measured from the cysteine to the phenylalanine, the CDR3 is 14 residues long. CDR3 DNA is the only sequence kept; it has 42 bases, read in frame from the first base. The CDR1 and CDR2 encoded by the germline V gene are SGHDT and YYEEEE. Concerning this clone: Its specific antigen is unknown. It has no much larger one-base neighbor in the sample; base qualities were not kept.

Receptors were amplified or captured by the immunoSEQ multiplex PCR assay. The clones in this table, taken by TCRdb from immuneACCESS, are in-frame only. Not every clone is retained; where verified, under half of the shortfall comes from an unresolved V gene, and the cause of the rest is unknown. In this sample the table shows more than 550,000 clones, roughly 86% of which occur a single time. The top ten constitute over 0.008% of the sample. These data are also associated with another study on human thymus T cells. From that second study: In Finland, the donors were immunologically healthy infants who were having open corrective cardiac surgery for congenital heart defects. Thymus tissue was obtained as surgical resects removed during corrective cardiac surgery. V and J gene segment usage appeared biased in both thymic and peripheral blood repertoires. Highly overlapping thymic TCR repertoires among unrelated individuals were reported in the related research. The study used 7 or 8 infant thymus samples plus four related peripheral blood samples to characterize TCR alpha and beta repertoires. Donor ages ranged from roughly 7 to 244 days, and the cohort comprised roughly 6 male and two female infants. Thymocytes were freed from the tissue by mechanical means and kept at -70 degrees C as pellets of roughly 8.5-31 million cells. Genomic DNA was extracted from frozen cell pellets with a QIAsymphony instrument. TCRB and TCRAD loci were amplified from a standardized quantity of quality-controlled genomic DNA using the immunoSEQ multiplex PCR assay. Amplicons spanned the V(D)J region at a length sufficient to cover the CDR3 and identify V and J genes. The amplicons were sequenced on an Illumina platform via the commercial immunoSEQ service. Corrections for primer bias and sequencing errors followed previously described methods, while TCRAD and TCRB definitions were based on the IMGT database. Analysis of the repertoires was done with immunoSEQ Analyzer 3.0 and VDJTools and included basic statistics, V/J segment usage, diversity estimates, rarefaction and pairwise overlap. Diversity was estimated with Chao1, ChaoE, Efron-Thisted, Shannon and inverse Simpson indices, and also on datasets down-sampled to the smallest sample. Repertoire overlap was assessed by strict matching of CDR3 nucleotide sequence, V gene and J gene, and clustering was done by Jaccard-based multidimensional scaling. Thymus samples yielded on average roughly 840,000 unique TCRB clonotypes, compared with around 84,000 from blood samples.

The TCR was taken from a boy under two years old with a congenital heart defect. Donor details come from another sample of the same person, matched by shared clones. The V and J segments used are TRBV5-6 and TRBJ2-7; 6 matching bases give a weak D call of TRBD1. The specimen was thymocytes. The sequenced DNA is TGTGCCAGCAGCTTAGGCTTGACAGGTTACGAGCAGTACTTC. Translated, it gives CASSLGLTGYEQYF. Here the CDR3 is joined to the reference TRBV5-6 and TRBJ2-7 genes, and the full variable domain is: DAGVTQSPTHLIKTRGQQVTLRCSPKSGHDTVSWYQQALGQGPQFIFQYYEEEERQRGNFPDRFSGHQFPNYSSELNVNALLLGDSALYLCASSLGLTGYEQYFGPGTRLTVT.